The 28 T cell receptor beta chains below all came from one sample that was sequenced in a study of cytomegalovirus exposure and HLA in healthy donors. The study ran its PCR with 60 Vbeta and 13 Jbeta primers. The assay was immunoSEQ multiplex PCR, and TCRdb's table has in-frame clones only and misses some. The profile shows about 98,000 clones, around 74% of them singletons. Sequencing was done on a sample of PBMCs. These TCRs come from a male donor in good health and CMV-seronegative.

The genes are TRBV6-6 and TRBJ1-6; D not resolved. The CDR3 contains 14 residues. Germline V gene lookup returns CDR1 MNHNY and CDR2 SVGAGI (reference sequence). V lost 8 bases and J lost 3, with 11 bases in between. In DNA, the CDR3 is TGTGCCAGCGGTTTTCGGAGCTATAATTCACCCCTCCACTTT. As protein: CASGFRSYNSPLHF.

V is TRBV28 and J is TRBJ1-1; TRBD1 matches at 8 bases. CDR1 and CDR2 (germline): MDHEN, SYDVKM. Trimming at V came to 6 bases and at J to 6 bases, leaving 9 bases not matched to a gene. CDR3 size: 14 residues. CDR3 loop: CASRADRGWAEAFF. CDR3 coding DNA: TGTGCCAGCAGGGCAGACAGGGGTTGGGCTGAAGCTTTCTTT.

The chain links TRBV27 to TRBJ1-6, with D unresolved. The V end lost 4 bases, the J end lost 10 bases, and 14 bases lay between the germline ends. CDR1 MNHEY and CDR2 SMNVEV come from the germline V gene (reference sequence). This CDR3 region has 14 residues. In DNA form, the CDR3 reads TGTGCCAGCAGTTCCCGCCGAGGCCAATCACCCCTCCACTTT. This encodes CASSSRRGQSPLHF.

The rearrangement uses TRBV28 and TRBJ2-7; 10 bases agree with TRBD2. V dropped 6 bases and J dropped 3; count of bases not matched to a gene: 17. This CDR3 is built from 18 residues. The germline gives CDR1 MDHEN, CDR2 SYDVKM. This chain's CDR3 is CASSSDRAGLAGVYEQYF. The DNA of the CDR3 is TGTGCCAGCAGCTCGGACAGGGCCGGGCTAGCGGGAGTCTACGAGCAGTACTTC.

This clone was counted a few times. The chain couples TRBV5-1 to TRBJ1-4, with 7 bases aligning to TRBD1. Trimming cost V 3 bases and J 8 bases; bases outside gene matches: 10. CDR1 is SGHRS and CDR2 is YFSETQ in the germline V gene. This CDR3 spans 15 amino acids. The CDR3 DNA sequence: TGCGCCAGCAGCTCAACAACAGGGGCGGTGGAAAAACTGTTTTTT. Its translation: CASSSTTGAVEKLFF. Full variable domain (missing parts from reference TRBV5-1 and TRBJ1-4): KAGVTQTPRYLIKTRGQQVTLSCSPISGHRSVSWYQQTPGQGLQFLFEYFSETQRNKGNFPGRFSGRQFSNSRSEMNVSTLELGDSALYLCASSSTTGAVEKLFFGSGTQLSVL.

The V and J genes are TRBV27 and TRBJ2-7; a weak D match, TRBD2 (6 bases). The CDR3 covers 13 residues. The germline CDR1 and CDR2 sequences are MNHEY and SMNVEV (reference sequence). V lost 5 bases and J lost 5, with 13 bases in between. The CDR3 nucleotides read TGTGCCAGCAGTCTAACCGCGGGGCACGAGCAGTACTTC. The encoded protein is CASSLTAGHEQYF.

The chain joins TRBV28 to TRBJ2-7; D may be TRBD2 (6 bases). The germline V gene has CDR1 MDHEN and CDR2 SYDVKM. This CDR3 spans 13 amino acids. Trimming took 5 bases from V and 1 from J, leaving 9 bases between them. In DNA, the CDR3 is TGTGCCAGCAGTCTGACTAGTTCCTACGAGCAGTACTTC. It specifies CASSLTSSYEQYF.

The V gene is TRBV15, the J gene TRBJ1-5; D is perhaps TRBD1 (6 bases). The CDR3 contains 15 residues. Trimming removed 3 bases from V and 7 bases from J, with 16 bases in between. Germline V CDR1 and CDR2: LNHNV, YYDKDF (reference sequence). This CDR3 is CATSRDAGALQPQHF. The CDR3 coding sequence is TGTGCCACCAGCAGGGACGCGGGGGCTCTGCAGCCCCAGCATTTT.

The chain recombines TRBV28 with TRBJ1-5; no clear D. Trimming took off 1 base at V and 3 bases at J, with 10 bases between the two ends. The length of the CDR3 is 15 residues. Germline loops: CDR1 MDHEN, CDR2 SYDVKM. Here the CDR3 reads CASSLSGGINQPQHF. The CDR3 DNA reads as TGTGCCAGCAGTTTATCAGGAGGGATCAATCAGCCCCAGCATTTT.

The chain employs TRBV7-9 and TRBJ1-1; D not certain. Germline lookup yields CDR1 SEHNR and CDR2 FQNEAQ (reference sequence). Trimming removed 2 bases from V and 3 bases from J, with 10 bases in between. The CDR3 length is 14 residues. The CDR3 loop reads CASSLNWEHTEAFF. The CDR3 DNA reads TGTGCCAGCAGCTTAAACTGGGAGCACACTGAAGCTTTCTTT.

This sequence joins TRBV5-1 and TRBJ2-3; D is perhaps TRBD2 (5 bases). Germline values: CDR1 SGHRS, CDR2 YFSETQ. The ends were cut back, 0 bases at V and 2 bases at J, with 7 bases in the middle. The CDR3 is 14 amino acids. CDR3 in amino acids: CASSLVLATDTQYF. The DNA for the CDR3 is TGCGCCAGCAGCTTGGTGCTAGCCACAGATACGCAGTATTTT.

The chain links TRBV9 to TRBJ2-3, with 10 bases fitting TRBD1. V was pared by 4 bases and J by 3 bases, with 5 bases of the junction left unmatched. The V gene's germline CDR1 is SGDLS and CDR2 YYNGEE. The CDR3 runs 15 residues. The CDR3 region is CASSPDRGGTDTQYF. Written as DNA, the CDR3 is TGTGCCAGCAGCCCGGACAGGGGGGGAACAGATACGCAGTATTTT.

The chain carries TRBV11-1 and TRBJ2-2; unclear D gene. Germline CDR1 reads SGHAT; CDR2 reads FQDESV (reference sequence). V shed 3 bases and J shed 0 bases, with 5 bases lying between them. The CDR3 covers 14 residues. The CDR3 protein is CASSFSANTGELFF. CDR3 sequence (DNA): TGTGCCAGCAGCTTCTCTGCGAACACCGGGGAGCTGTTTTTT. The full variable domain, completed using reference TRBV11-1 and TRBJ2-2, is EAEVAQSPRYKITEKSQAVAFWCDPISGHATLYWYRQILGQGPELLVQFQDESVVDDSQLPKDRFSAERLKGVDSTLKIQPAELGDSAMYLCASSFSANTGELFFGEGSRLTVL.

Only a few counts were recorded for this clone. This sequence joins TRBV6-1 and TRBJ1-5; D is uncertain. Germline CDR1 is MNHNS and CDR2 is SASEGT. V lost 3 bases and J lost 6, with 9 bases in between. The CDR3 contains 13 residues. CDR3 region: CASSDLTSQPQHF. The CDR3 nucleotides read TGTGCCAGCAGTGATCTTACGAGTCAGCCCCAGCATTTT.

The V and J genes are TRBV28 and TRBJ1-1, with 8 bases matching TRBD1. The ends lost 5 bases at V and 4 bases at J; junction bases unmatched: 6. From germline, CDR1 is MDHEN and CDR2 SYDVKM. This CDR3 is 14 amino acids long. The CDR3 coding sequence is TGTGCCAGCAGTGGCGGACAGGGACCCACTGAAGCTTTCTTT. Its translation is CASSGGQGPTEAFF.

This clone has just one count. The chain is built from TRBV6-6 and TRBJ1-1; TRBD1 aligns across 8 bases. With V trimmed by 8 bases and J by 4 bases, 6 bases remained unmatched. The CDR3 contains 13 residues. CDR1 is MNHNY and CDR2 is SVGAGI in the germline V gene (reference sequence). CDR3 sequence reads: CASVGTGRTEAFF. The DNA for the CDR3 is TGTGCCAGCGTTGGGACAGGTCGCACTGAAGCTTTCTTT.

This clone occurred a few times. This chain joins TRBV28 and TRBJ1-2; 9 nucleotides align to TRBD1. The germline CDR1 and CDR2 sequences are MDHEN and SYDVKM. J lost 8 bases, V lost 4 bases, and 8 bases had no gene match. The CDR3 has 14 amino acids. CDR3: CASSSRDRVSGYTF. The CDR3 DNA is TGTGCCAGCAGTTCCCGGGACAGGGTATCCGGCTACACCTTC.

The gene calls are TRBV11-2 and TRBJ1-1; 8 bases are a match to TRBD1. The CDR3 is 14 amino acids. After removal of 0 bases from V and 9 bases from J, the junction contained 6 bases not matched to a gene. Looked up from germline, CDR1 is SGHAT and CDR2 is FQNNGV. This CDR3 is CASSLEWAGGQAFF. Written as DNA, the CDR3 is TGTGCCAGCAGCTTAGAGTGGGCAGGGGGCCAAGCTTTCTTT.

The genes are TRBV11-2 and TRBJ2-1, with 9 positions matching TRBD2. The CDR3 length is 16 residues. With 7 bases clipped from V and 2 bases from J, the junction kept 9 bases outside the gene matches. From germline, CDR1 is SGHAT and CDR2 FQNNGV. CDR3: CASILGGGRAYNEQFF. CDR3 bases: TGTGCCAGCATCTTGGGTGGCGGGAGGGCCTACAATGAGCAGTTCTTC. Combining the CDR3 with reference TRBV11-2 and TRBJ2-1 gives the whole variable domain EAGVAQSPRYKIIEKRQSVAFWCNPISGHATLYWYQQILGQGPKLLIQFQNNGVVDDSQLPKDRFSAERLKGVDSTLKIQPAKLEDSAVYLCASILGGGRAYNEQFFGPGTRLTVL.

This clone was picked up one time. The gene calls are TRBV5-4 and TRBJ2-3; TRBD2 matches 13 bases. Germline V gene sequence: CDR1 SGHNT, CDR2 YYREEE (reference sequence). The ends lost 0 bases at V and 5 bases at J; junction bases unmatched: 0. This CDR3 has 15 residues. CDR3 sequence: CASSLGLAGGDTQYF. DNA of the CDR3: TGTGCCAGCAGCTTGGGACTAGCGGGAGGAGATACGCAGTATTTT.

The V and J genes are TRBV6-1 and TRBJ2-5; 11 bases are shared with TRBD1. The V gene end was trimmed by 6 bases and the J gene end by 5 bases; junction bases not matched to a gene: 5. Per the germline V gene, CDR1 is MNHNS and CDR2 is SASEGT. The CDR3 contains 14 residues. CDR3 bases: TGTGCCAGCAGCCAGGACAGGGGGCTGGAGACCCAGTACTTC. It yields the protein CASSQDRGLETQYF.

The chain has TRBV10-2 and TRBJ1-4; unclear D gene. Germline V gene data show CDR1 as WSHSY and CDR2 as SAAADI. Trimming cost V 3 bases and J 5 bases, with 10 bases left between them. This CDR3 region has 14 residues. The CDR3 protein is CASSEAGLNEKLFF. In DNA, the CDR3 is TGCGCCAGCAGTGAAGCGGGGTTGAATGAAAAACTGTTTTTT.

V gene TRBV25-1 combines with J gene TRBJ2-7, with 7 bases aligning to TRBD2. CDR1 is MGHDK and CDR2 is SYGVNS in the germline V gene. J gave up 0 bases and V 8 bases, and 4 bases lay outside the gene matches. This CDR3 spans 13 amino acids. The CDR3 sequence is CASSSGASYEQYF. In DNA, the CDR3 is TGTGCCAGCTCGAGCGGGGCCTCCTACGAGCAGTACTTC.

This chain joins TRBV18 and TRBJ2-2; 9 positions match TRBD2. The CDR3 is made up of 15 amino acids. Per the germline V gene, CDR1 is KGHSH and CDR2 is LQKENI. The V and J ends lost 4 bases and 6 bases, in that order; junction bases with no gene match: 6. CDR3 bases: TGTGCCAGCTCACTAGCGGGAGCGATCGCCGGGGAGCTGTTTTTT. Its protein is CASSLAGAIAGELFF.

This chain connects TRBV28 to TRBJ2-3; 10 bases are shared with TRBD1. V was pared by 4 bases and J by 11 bases, with 6 bases of the junction left unmatched. This CDR3 region has 13 residues. Germline CDR1 is MDHEN and CDR2 is SYDVKM. CDR3 DNA sequence: TGTGCCAGCAGTTCTCGGGGACAGGGGAAGCAGTATTTT. Amino acid sequence: CASSSRGQGKQYF.

The J gene is TRBJ2-6, the V gene TRBV5-3, with TRBD1 matching 9 bases. TRBV5-3 is filed as an ORF, its function uncertain. J was trimmed by 1 base and V by 4 bases; bases with no gene match: 15. This CDR3 region has 20 residues. The DNA of the CDR3 is TGTGCCAGAAGCCCCCTTCTCGACAGGGGGAAAACTTCTGGGGCCAACGTCCTGACTTTC. This gives the protein CARSPLLDRGKTSGANVLTF.

J is TRBJ2-7 and V is TRBV27; 11 bases align to TRBD2. The CDR3 consists of 15 residues. CDR1 is MNHEY, CDR2 SMNVEV, per germline (reference sequence). Unmatched junction bases numbered 7, after V lost 5 bases and J lost 4 bases. CDR3 DNA: TGTGCCAGCAGTCAACTAGCGGGAGTAGGTTACGAGCAGTACTTC. Translating gives CASSQLAGVGYEQYF.

This chain links TRBV28 with TRBJ1-2, with a possible D match to TRBD1 (6 bases). Germline loops: CDR1 MDHEN, CDR2 SYDVKM. The CDR3 is 15 residues long. The CDR3 loop is CGTTDRGGRIYGYTF. In DNA, the CDR3 is TGTGGGACGACGGACCGGGGGGGGCGAATCTATGGCTACACCTTC.